The 28 T cell receptor beta chains reported below all come from one sample, sequenced in a study of T cell repertoires in cytomegalovirus infection. TCRdb re-analysed the reads in MiXCR, keeping a single row per CDR3 protein. The data show nearly 650,000 distinct CDR3 sequences, about 24% seen once. Sequencing was done on a sample of CD8+ T cells from PBMCs. The receptors stem from a human donor in good health (CMV status not recorded). Some clones in this sample may be carry-over from other donors' samples.

This clonotype was counted many times. The V gene is TRBV7-9, the J gene TRBJ1-5; TRBD1 is a possible D gene (6 bases). Per the germline V gene, CDR1 is SEHNR and CDR2 is FQNEAQ (reference sequence). Trimming removed 5 bases from V and 3 bases from J, with 11 bases in between. This CDR3 region has 14 residues. CDR3 residues: CASSEYRDNQPQHF. CDR3 coding DNA: TGTGCCAGCAGCGAGTACAGGGACAATCAGCCCCAGCATTTT.

The sample holds many counts of this clonotype. The V call is TRBV28, the J call TRBJ2-1; no firm D call. The germline V and J ends were trimmed by 5 bases and 0 bases, with 11 bases remaining between them. Germline V gene lookup returns CDR1 MDHEN and CDR2 SYDVKM. The CDR3 consists of 15 residues. The CDR3 DNA sequence: TGTGCCAGCAGTGTGAAGGCGAGCTCCTACAATGAGCAGTTCTTC. This gives the protein CASSVKASSYNEQFF.

In this sample, this clonotype turned up a few times. The rearrangement joins TRBV20-1 to TRBJ2-5, with 8 bases aligning to TRBD1. V gave up 6 bases and J gave up 6 bases; unmatched junction bases: 12. CDR3 size: 14 residues. Germline V gene lookup returns CDR1 DFQATT and CDR2 SNEGSKA (reference sequence). The DNA of the CDR3 is TGCAGTGCCTCGGGAAACAGGGGGAGAAAGACCCAGTACTTC. It encodes CSASGNRGRKTQYF.

The chain is built from TRBV2 and TRBJ2-3, with 11 bases matching TRBD2. The CDR3 contains 14 residues. The trim removed 10 bases at V and 8 bases at J, leaving 11 bases unmatched. The V gene's germline CDR1 is SNHLY and CDR2 FYNNEI. CDR3: CATLFSGGAGTQYF. For the CDR3, the DNA is TGTGCCACCCTTTTTAGCGGGGGGGCCGGTACGCAGTATTTT.

This clonotype was detected many times. The chain links TRBV7-9 to TRBJ2-3, with a weak D call TRBD1 (6 bases). V lost 5 bases to trimming and J lost 3 bases, with 15 bases between them. The CDR3 runs 15 residues. Per germline, CDR1 SEHNR and CDR2 FQNEAQ (reference sequence). The CDR3 nucleotides are TGTGCCAGCAGCGTGGGACATTTTGTAACAGATACGCAGTATTTT. Translated, it gives CASSVGHFVTDTQYF.

The chain uses TRBV27 and TRBJ1-3, with D hard to call. Germline V gene data show CDR1 as MNHEY and CDR2 as SMNVEV (reference sequence). The CDR3 has 15 amino acids. Trimming shortened V by 5 bases and J by 3 bases, and 14 bases separated the two germline ends. The DNA of the CDR3 is TGTGCCAGCAGTCCCTCGAGTCGAATTGGAAACACCATATATTTT. Translated, it gives CASSPSSRIGNTIYF.

This clonotype was counted at least ten times. The rearrangement uses TRBV7-9 and TRBJ1-1; D gene uncertain. This CDR3 region has 13 residues. Looked up from germline, CDR1 is SEHNR and CDR2 is FQNEAQ (reference sequence). The V end lost 1 base, the J end lost 5 bases, and 8 bases lay between the germline ends. The CDR3 coding sequence is TGTGCCAGCAGCTTAGACAGCGGGACTGAAGCTTTCTTT. This codes for CASSLDSGTEAFF.

This clonotype was recorded a few times. The chain couples TRBV7-9 to TRBJ1-4; a weak D match, TRBD1 (5 bases). The CDR3 is 11 amino acids. Germline V gene sequence: CDR1 SEHNR, CDR2 FQNEAQ (reference sequence). V lost 5 bases to trimming and J lost 13 bases, with 11 bases between them. The CDR3 region has the DNA TGTGCCAGCAGCCCCGGGGGGGGACTGTTTTTT. This codes for CASSPGGGLFF. Using reference TRBV7-9 and TRBJ1-4 for the parts outside the CDR3, the full variable domain is DTGVSQNPRHKITKRGQNVTFRCDPISEHNRLYWYRQTLGQGPEFLTYFQNEAQLEKSRLLSDRFSAERPKGSFSTLEIQRTEQGDSAMYLCASSPGGGLFFGSGTQLSVL.

The chain links TRBV12-3 or TRBV12-4 to TRBJ2-6; D gene unclear. The CDR3 length is 17 residues. The germline V and J ends were trimmed by 7 bases and 2 bases, with 18 bases remaining between them. The CDR3 is CASIGIGNPPGANVLTF. For the CDR3, the DNA is TGTGCCAGCATAGGTATAGGAAATCCCCCTGGGGCCAACGTCCTGACTTTC.

The chain uses TRBV4-1 and TRBJ1-5, with a possible D match to TRBD1 (5 bases). The V end lost 0 bases, the J end lost 4 bases, and 7 bases lay between the germline ends. CDR3 size: 14 residues. Germline lookup yields CDR1 MGHRA and CDR2 YSYEKL. The CDR3 sequence: CASSQDGGNQPQHF. The CDR3 nucleotides are TGCGCCAGCAGCCAAGACGGGGGGAATCAGCCCCAGCATTTT.

The chain links TRBV29-1 to TRBJ2-3, with a weak D call TRBD2 (7 bases). The V gene lost 7 bases and the J gene lost 0 bases, with 17 bases spanning the gap. Germline lookup yields CDR1 SQVTM and CDR2 ANQGSEA. This CDR3 spans 15 amino acids. In DNA form, the CDR3 reads TGCAGCGCCGAAGGGGGGGCCACTAGCACAGATACGCAGTATTTT. Translated, it gives CSAEGGATSTDTQYF.

The CDR3 coding sequence is TGCAGTGCTATCAGCTCCCAGGGGCAGTACTTC. Translating gives CSAISSQGQYF. This chain connects TRBV20-1 to TRBJ2-7; D might be TRBD1 (5 bases). CDR1 and CDR2 from the germline V gene are DFQATT and SNEGSKA (reference sequence). With 4 bases removed from V and 9 bases from J, the gap between germline ends came to 13 bases. The CDR3 has 11 residues.

The V and J genes are TRBV6-2 or TRBV6-3 and TRBJ2-2; D is ambiguous. This CDR3 is built from 16 residues. V was pared by 6 bases and J by 0 bases, with 14 bases between. In germline, CDR1 is MNHEY, CDR2 SVGEGT. The CDR3 DNA reads as TGTGCCAGCAGAACCTCCGGGTTACCGAACACCGGGGAGCTGTTTTTT. It specifies CASRTSGLPNTGELFF.

This clonotype showed up just a few times. This chain joins TRBV28 and TRBJ2-5; 8 nucleotides match TRBD1. Germline CDR1 reads MDHEN; CDR2 reads SYDVKM. This CDR3 has 17 amino acids. The ends lost 4 bases at V and 2 bases at J; junction bases unmatched: 12. The CDR3 DNA reads as TGTGCCAGCAGTTACCCCACGACAGGGGTCGGACAAGAGACCCAGTACTTC. Translation gives CASSYPTTGVGQETQYF.

In its sample, this clonotype was seen many times. The J gene is TRBJ2-1, the V gene TRBV7-3, with unresolved D. The CDR3 is made up of 13 amino acids. Germline CDR1 reads SGHTA; CDR2 reads FQGTGA. Trimming cost V 5 bases and J 7 bases, with 12 bases left between them. This CDR3 is CASSQSHLNEQFF. CDR3 coding DNA: TGTGCCAGCAGCCAGAGCCACTTGAATGAGCAGTTCTTC.

The table lists this clonotype with a few counts. This sequence joins TRBV7-2 and TRBJ1-6, with D uncertain. CDR3 length: 13 amino acids. CDR1 is SGHTA and CDR2 is FQGNSA in the germline V gene. V gave up 5 bases and J gave up 1 base, with 3 bases separating them. The CDR3 reads CASSKSYNSPLHF. The CDR3 nucleotides read TGTGCCAGCAGCAAATCCTATAATTCACCCCTCCACTTT.

This clonotype was observed at least ten times. The V call is TRBV7-9, the J call TRBJ2-1; D possibly uses TRBD1 or TRBD2 (5 bases each). CDR3 length: 13 residues. From germline, CDR1 is SEHNR and CDR2 FQNEAQ (reference sequence). The V end was cut by 5 bases, the J end by 5 bases, with 10 bases between. The CDR3 sequence: CASSPGRHNEQFF. Here the CDR3 DNA reads TGTGCCAGCAGCCCGGGACGGCACAATGAGCAGTTCTTC.

The CDR3 is CASSLAGPGGNTEAFF. Written as DNA, the CDR3 is TGTGCCAGCAGCTTAGCAGGGCCCGGGGGGAACACTGAAGCTTTCTTT. The chain couples TRBV7-2 to TRBJ1-1; the D gene is possibly TRBD1 (5 bases). V lost 0 bases and J lost 1, with 12 bases in between. The CDR3 is 16 residues long. CDR1 and CDR2 (germline): SGHTA, FQGNSA.

This clonotype was detected ten times or more. The chain links TRBV5-1 to TRBJ2-1; 15 positions match TRBD2. Germline values: CDR1 SGHRS, CDR2 YFSETQ. V shed 4 bases, J shed 3 bases, and the junction held 8 bases outside the gene matches. CDR3 size: 18 residues. The CDR3 loop is CASSEGTSGGTFYNEQFF. CDR3 coding DNA: TGCGCCAGCAGCGAGGGGACTAGCGGGGGGACCTTCTACAATGAGCAGTTCTTC.

With respect to this clonotype: A read error may be the cause here, since a much bigger clone is one base away. Here the CDR3 reads CANSSPSGERNEQFF. Written as DNA, the CDR3 is TGTGCCAACAGCTCTCCCAGCGGGGAGAGGAATGAGCAGTTCTTC. This chain joins TRBV5-4 and TRBJ2-1; 7 bases fit TRBD2. Germline lookup yields CDR1 SGHNT and CDR2 YYREEE (reference sequence). The CDR3 has 15 residues.

The table lists this clonotype with many counts. The chain has TRBV7-2 and TRBJ1-2; tentatively, D is TRBD1 (5 bases). V was trimmed by 8 bases and J by 6 bases, leaving 10 bases between them. Germline V gene lookup returns CDR1 SGHTA and CDR2 FQGNSA. The CDR3 length is 11 residues. The CDR3 is CASVRGDGYTF. The CDR3, as DNA: TGTGCCAGCGTCCGGGGCGATGGCTACACCTTC.

The chain is built from TRBV27 and TRBJ2-5, with 9 bases matching TRBD1. Germline CDR1 and CDR2: MNHEY and SMNVEV (reference sequence). The CDR3 consists of 14 residues. V lost 6 bases to trimming and J lost 4 bases; unmatched junction nucleotides: 6. Here the CDR3 reads CASRRQGGRETQYF. The CDR3 bases are TGTGCCAGCAGACGACAGGGGGGGCGAGAGACCCAGTACTTC.

The genes are TRBV2 and TRBJ2-7; possibly TRBD2 for D (5 bases). CDR3 length equals 12 residues. V was cut by 9 bases and J by 7 bases, with 16 bases left in between. Germline V gene lookup returns CDR1 SNHLY and CDR2 FYNNEI. This CDR3 reads CASSGSSGEQYV. CDR3 DNA: TGTGCCAGTTCCGGGTCCTCGGGAGAGCAGTACGTC.

There are many counts of this clonotype. V is TRBV25-1 and J is TRBJ1-2, with 7 bases lining up with TRBD1. Unmatched junction bases numbered 10, after V lost 8 bases and J lost 4 bases. Per the germline V gene, CDR1 is MGHDK and CDR2 is SYGVNS. The CDR3 sequence is 14 residues long. The CDR3 DNA reads as TGTGCCAGCGGCACCCGAGAGGGGGCCTATGGCTACACCTTC. This encodes CASGTREGAYGYTF.

This clonotype was observed a handful of times. This sequence joins TRBV11-2 and TRBJ2-1; tentatively, D is TRBD1 (7 bases). V shed 1 base and J shed 4 bases, with 20 bases lying between them. There are 18 residues in the CDR3. Germline CDR1 and CDR2: SGHAT and FQNNGV. The CDR3 is CASSLGGLKRGLYNEQFF. As DNA, the CDR3 is TGTGCCAGCAGCTTAGGGGGACTCAAAAGGGGGCTTTACAATGAGCAGTTCTTC.

In its sample, this clonotype was seen once. A much larger clone sits a single nucleotide away, making a read error possible. The chain joins TRBV15 to TRBJ2-7, with D perhaps matching TRBD1 (6 bases). The CDR3 is made up of 15 amino acids. Germline V CDR1 and CDR2: LNHNV, YYDKDF (reference sequence). The V end lost 0 bases, the J end lost 1 base, and 10 bases lay between the germline ends. Here the CDR3 DNA reads TGTGCCACCAGCAGAGAACGGGACAAGTCCTACGAGCAGTACTTC. Its protein is CATSRERDKSYEQYF. Variable domain in full (rest from reference TRBV15 and TRBJ2-7): DAMVIQNPRYQVTQFGKPVTLSCSQTLNHNVMYWYQQKSSQAPKLLFHYYDKDFNNEADTPDNFQSRRPNTSFCFLDIRSPGLGDTAMYLCATSRERDKSYEQYFGPGTRLTVT.

The gene calls are TRBV28 and TRBJ2-2; unclear D gene. The germline V gene has CDR1 MDHEN and CDR2 SYDVKM. This CDR3 comprises 15 residues. The ends were cut back, 5 bases at V and 5 bases at J, with 15 bases in the middle. The CDR3 reads CASSLDPSWTGELFF. CDR3 nucleotides: TGTGCCAGCAGTCTGGACCCCTCGTGGACCGGGGAGCTGTTTTTT.

This clonotype was detected a few times. This rearrangement joins TRBV20-1 to TRBJ1-5; D ambiguous. The CDR3 runs 15 residues. CDR1 is DFQATT and CDR2 is SNEGSKA in the germline V gene (reference sequence). Between the trimmed V and J ends, which lost 8 bases and 3 bases, there was a span of 20 bases. CDR3 in amino acids: CSLKAELQLNQPQHF. CDR3 bases: TGCAGTCTTAAGGCCGAACTACAGCTCAATCAGCCCCAGCATTTT.